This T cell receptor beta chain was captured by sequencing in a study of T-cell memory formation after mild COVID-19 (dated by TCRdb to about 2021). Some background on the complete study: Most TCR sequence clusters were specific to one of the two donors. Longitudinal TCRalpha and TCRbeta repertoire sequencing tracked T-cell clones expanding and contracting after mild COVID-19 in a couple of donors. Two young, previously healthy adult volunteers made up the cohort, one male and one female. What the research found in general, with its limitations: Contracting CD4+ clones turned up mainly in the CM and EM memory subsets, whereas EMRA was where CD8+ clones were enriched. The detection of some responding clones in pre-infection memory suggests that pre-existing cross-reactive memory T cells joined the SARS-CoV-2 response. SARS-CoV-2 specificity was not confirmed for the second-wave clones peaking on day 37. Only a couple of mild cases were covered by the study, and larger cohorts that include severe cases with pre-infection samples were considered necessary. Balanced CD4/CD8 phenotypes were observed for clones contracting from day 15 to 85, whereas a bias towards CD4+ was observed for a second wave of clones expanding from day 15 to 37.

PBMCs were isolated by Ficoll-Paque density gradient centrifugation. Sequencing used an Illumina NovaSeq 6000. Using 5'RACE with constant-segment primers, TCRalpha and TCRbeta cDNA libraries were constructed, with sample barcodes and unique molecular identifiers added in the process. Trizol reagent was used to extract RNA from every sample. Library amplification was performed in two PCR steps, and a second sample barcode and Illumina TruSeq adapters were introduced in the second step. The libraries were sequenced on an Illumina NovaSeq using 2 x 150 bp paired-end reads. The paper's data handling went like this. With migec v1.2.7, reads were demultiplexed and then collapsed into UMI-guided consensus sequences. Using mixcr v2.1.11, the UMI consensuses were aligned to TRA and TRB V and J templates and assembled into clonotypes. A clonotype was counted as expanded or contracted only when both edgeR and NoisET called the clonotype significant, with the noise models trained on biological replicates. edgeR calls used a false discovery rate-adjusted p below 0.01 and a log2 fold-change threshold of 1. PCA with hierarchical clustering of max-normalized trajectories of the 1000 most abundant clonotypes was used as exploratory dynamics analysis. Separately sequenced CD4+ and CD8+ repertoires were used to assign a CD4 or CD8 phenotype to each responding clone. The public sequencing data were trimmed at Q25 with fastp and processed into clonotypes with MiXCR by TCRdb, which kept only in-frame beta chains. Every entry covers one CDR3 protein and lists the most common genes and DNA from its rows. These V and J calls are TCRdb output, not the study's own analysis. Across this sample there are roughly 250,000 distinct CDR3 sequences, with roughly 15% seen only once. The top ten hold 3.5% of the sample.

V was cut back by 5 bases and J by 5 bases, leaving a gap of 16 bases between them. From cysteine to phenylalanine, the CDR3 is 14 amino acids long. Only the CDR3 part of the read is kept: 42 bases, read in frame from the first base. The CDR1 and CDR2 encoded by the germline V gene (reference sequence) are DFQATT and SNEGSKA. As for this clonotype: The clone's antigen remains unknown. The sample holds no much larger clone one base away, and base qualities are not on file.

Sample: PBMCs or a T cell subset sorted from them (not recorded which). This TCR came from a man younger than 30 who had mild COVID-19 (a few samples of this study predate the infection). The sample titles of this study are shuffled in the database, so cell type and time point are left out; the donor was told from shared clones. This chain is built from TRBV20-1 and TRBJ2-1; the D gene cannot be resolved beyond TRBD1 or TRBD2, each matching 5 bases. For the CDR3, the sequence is CSALTGPVNNEQFF. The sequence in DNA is TGCAGTGCTTTGACGGGACCAGTTAACAATGAGCAGTTCTTC.